The clone carrying this TCR beta chain was observed a few times. Its cognate antigen is unknown. Stable Graves' hyperthyroidism meant no ophthalmopathy progression within 18 months. Patients aged 18 to 65 had newly diagnosed hyperthyroidism lasting under 2 months. Amplification of TCR beta CDR3 regions was performed using RNA transcripts as template. An initial round of RT-PCR targeting the TCR CDR3 relied on the HTBI primer set. TCRdb re-derived calls from the multiplex PCR reads in MiXCR, one entry per CDR3 protein. The table shows 750,000 to 950,000 distinct CDR3 sequences, with about two fifths occurring only once. The sample originates from a study of T cells in Graves' hyperthyroidism and ophthalmopathy. Study-level information: Staff took peripheral blood when the initial diagnosis was made, before any treatment began. Study results and caveats: Ophthalmopathy stood apart from stable hyperthyroidism in a 13 V-J model.

Trimming cost V 5 bases and J 0 bases, with 20 bases left between them. The CDR3 has 19 residues. This chain uses TRBV12-3 or TRBV12-4 with TRBJ2-6; D possibly corresponds to TRBD1 (5 bases). This sequence was found in a man aged 18 to 29 with Graves' hyperthyroidism. What was sequenced was blood. This chain's CDR3 is CASSEDGQDTYSGANVLTF. In DNA, the CDR3 is TGTGCCAGCAGTGAAGACGGCCAGGACACTTACTCTGGGGCCAACGTCCTGACTTTC.